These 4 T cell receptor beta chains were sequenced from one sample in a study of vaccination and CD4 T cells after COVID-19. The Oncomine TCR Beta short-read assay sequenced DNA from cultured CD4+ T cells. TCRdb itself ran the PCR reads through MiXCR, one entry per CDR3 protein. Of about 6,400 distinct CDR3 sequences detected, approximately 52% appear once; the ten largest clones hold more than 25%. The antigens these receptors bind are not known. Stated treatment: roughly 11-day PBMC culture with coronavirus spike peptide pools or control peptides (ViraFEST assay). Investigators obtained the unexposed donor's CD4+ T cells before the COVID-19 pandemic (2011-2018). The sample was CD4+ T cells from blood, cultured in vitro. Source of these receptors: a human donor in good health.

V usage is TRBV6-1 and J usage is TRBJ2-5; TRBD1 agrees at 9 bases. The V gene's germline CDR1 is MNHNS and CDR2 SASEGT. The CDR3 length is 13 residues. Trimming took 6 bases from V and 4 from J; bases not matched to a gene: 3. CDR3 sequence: CASRRTGAETQYF. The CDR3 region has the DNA TGTGCCAGCAGACGGACAGGGGCAGAGACCCAGTACTTC.

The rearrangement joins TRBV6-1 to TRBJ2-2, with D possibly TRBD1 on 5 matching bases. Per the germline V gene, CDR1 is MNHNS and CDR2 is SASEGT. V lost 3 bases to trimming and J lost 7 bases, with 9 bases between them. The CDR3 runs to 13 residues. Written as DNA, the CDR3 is TGTGCCAGCAGTGACCAGCAGGGCGGGGAGCTGTTTTTT. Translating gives CASSDQQGGELFF.

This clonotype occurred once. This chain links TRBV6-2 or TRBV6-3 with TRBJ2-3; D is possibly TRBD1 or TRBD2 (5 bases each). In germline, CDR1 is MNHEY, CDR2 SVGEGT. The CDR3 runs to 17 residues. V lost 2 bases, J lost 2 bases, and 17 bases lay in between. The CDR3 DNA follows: TGTGCCAGCAGTTACCGCCCACAGGTGCGGGTCACAGATACGCAGTATTTT. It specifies CASSYRPQVRVTDTQYF.

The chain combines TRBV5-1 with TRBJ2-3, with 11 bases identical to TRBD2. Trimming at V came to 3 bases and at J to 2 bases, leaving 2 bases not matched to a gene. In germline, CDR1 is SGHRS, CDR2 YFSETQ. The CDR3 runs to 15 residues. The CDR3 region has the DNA TGCGCCAGCAGCTCGGGACTAGCGGCCACAGATACGCAGTATTTT. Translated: CASSSGLAATDTQYF.